Given below is one T cell receptor (beta chain) in context. Its target is not known. This sample was taken from a study of shared clonotypes between healthy human individuals. Overall study: Each donor's CD4 naive and CD4 memory cells filled three plates apiece, CD8 naive two, and CD8 memory one.

Study-level points and caveats: The sharing of 4% to 5.5% of naive CD4 clonotypes was seen across a few donors.

Donors included only healthy HIV-negative adults lacking recent acute infections or vaccinations. Genomic DNA of each subset was evenly split across several immunoSEQ plates. The data were produced by immunoSEQ multiplex PCR, yet TCRdb's version contains in-frame clones alone and is incomplete. There are hundreds of thousands of clones in the sample; around 96% occur only once, and about 0.064% lies in the top ten. CDR1 and CDR2 from the germline V gene are SNHLY and FYNNEI. The CDR3 runs to 11 residues. V dropped 4 bases and J dropped 12 bases, with 13 bases sitting between them. The sequencing sample was made of naive CD4+ T cells sorted from blood. The subset was: CD45RA+ positively selected. The chain couples TRBV2 to TRBJ2-7; maybe TRBD1 (5 bases). This TCR came from a woman between 25 and 40 years old in good health. The CDR3 sequence is CASSAWGGRYF. CDR3 sequence (DNA): TGTGCCAGCAGTGCTTGGGGCGGCCGGTACTTC. The variable domain in full, with the rest retrieved from reference TRBV2 and TRBJ2-7, is EPEVTQTPSHQVTQMGQEVILRCVPISNHLYFYWYRQILGQKVEFLVSFYNNEISEKSEIFDDQFSVERPDGSNFTLKIRSTKLEDSAMYFCASSAWGGRYFGPGTRLTVT.